This is a list of T cell receptor beta chains from one sample in a study of blood T cells in healthy people across ages. TCRdb called the 5' RACE reads again in MiXCR, with one record for every CDR3 protein. The data show roughly 680,000 distinct CDR3 sequences, 45% to 60% seen once. The sequenced material came from blood. These receptors were collected from a woman older than 75 in good health. Each CDR3 is given with its conserved first and last residue. Fields, in order: D gene, J gene, V gene, clone size, CDR3 length, CDR3 DNA, CDR3 protein. The D gene is left open where the match is weak. Size is omitted from some rows. Given values are once, few, many or a class for expanded clones.

>NA|TRBJ1-5|TRBV20-1|NA|13
TGCGGTGCTAGAACGGCTAGCAATCAGCCCCAGCATTTT
CGARTASNQPQHF
>NA|TRBJ2-3|TRBV20-1|NA|15
TGCAGTGCCGAAACAGGGGAGGGTCCCACAGATACGCAGTATTTT
CSAETGEGPTDTQYF
>NA|TRBJ1-2|TRBV6-6|many|14
TGTGCCAGCAGTTACCCAAGCAGGGACTATGGCTACACCTTC
CASSYPSRDYGYTF
>TRBD2|TRBJ2-7|TRBV20-1|many|16
TGCAGTGCTAGAGACCCGACTAGCGGGAGAGGGGACGAGCAGTACTTC
CSARDPTSGRGDEQYF
>NA|TRBJ2-1|TRBV29-1|many|14
TGCAGCGTTGAACGCGAGAGCTCCTACAATGAGCAGTTCTTC
CSVERESSYNEQFF
>NA|TRBJ2-1|TRBV7-2|many|15
TGTGCCAGCAGCTTAGTACCCAGCTCCTACAATGAGCAGTTCTTC
CASSLVPSSYNEQFF
>TRBD2|TRBJ2-3|TRBV20-1|many|16
TGCAGTGCTCGTAGCGGGGGGGCTAAAGCGGCAGATACGCAGTATTTT
CSARSGGAKAADTQYF
>TRBD1|TRBJ1-2|TRBV28|many|14
TGTGCCAGCAGTTTAACGACAGGGAGCTATGGCTACACCTTC
CASSLTTGSYGYTF
>NA|TRBJ2-3|TRBV12-3/TRBV12-4|few|17
TGTGCCAGCACGCCGTTCCCCCAGAGAGTTAGGGCAGATACGCAGTATTTT
CASTPFPQRVRADTQYF
>TRBD2|TRBJ2-1|TRBV9|many|16
TGTGCCAGCAGCGTAGATGGCGGGAGCTCCTACAATGAGCAGTTCTTC
CASSVDGGSSYNEQFF
>NA|TRBJ1-2|TRBV24-1|NA|15
TGTGCCACCAGTGATTCTGGGACTATGGGCTATGGCTACACCTTC
CATSDSGTMGYGYTF
>NA|TRBJ1-2|TRBV29-1|NA|9
TGCAGCGTTGCGGGTGGCTACACCTTC
CSVAGGYTF
>NA|TRBJ1-3|TRBV4-2|NA|19
TGTGCCAGCAGTCGAACCCCGGGAATGGTTGGGGACTCTGGAAACACCATATATTTT
CASSRTPGMVGDSGNTIYF
>NA|TRBJ2-3|TRBV29-1|many|13
TGCAGCGTGGCCGGGAGACTCACAGATACGCAGTATTTT
CSVAGRLTDTQYF
>TRBD1|TRBJ2-7|TRBV2|NA|18
TGTGCCAGCAGGCCTAGAGGACAGGGAGGCCAAGCGTGGTCCGAGCAGTACTTC
CASRPRGQGGQAWSEQYF
>NA|TRBJ2-7|TRBV27|few|16
TGTGCCAGCAGTCCCGGGGCAGGACGGAGCTCCTACGAGCAGTACTTC
CASSPGAGRSSYEQYF
>NA|TRBJ2-7|TRBV20-1|NA|14
TGCAGTGCGACCTGGACATTTAGCTCCTACGAGCAGTACTTC
CSATWTFSSYEQYF
>NA|TRBJ1-1|TRBV4-2|NA|13
TGTGCCAGCAGCCAAGGTCCTGGGACTGAAGCTTTCTTT
CASSQGPGTEAFF
>NA|TRBJ2-5|TRBV20-1|NA|12
TGCAGTGCCTACCACAGGGCCGAGACCCAGTACTTC
CSAYHRAETQYF
>NA|TRBJ2-5|TRBV10-3|NA|14
TGTGCCATCGCTACCCCTGTGGGAGAGGAGACCCAGTACTTC
CAIATPVGEETQYF
>NA|TRBJ2-3|TRBV7-9|many|14
TGTGCCAGCAGCTTAGAGGGCCAGACAGATACGCAGTATTTT
CASSLEGQTDTQYF
>TRBD2|TRBJ2-7|TRBV3-1|few|18
TGTGCCAGCAGCCCCCGACTAGCGGGGGGGCTTCGGTCCTACGAGCAGTACTTC
CASSPRLAGGLRSYEQYF
>NA|TRBJ2-7|TRBV4-2|NA|16
TGTGCCGGCAGCCAAGATCATGGCCAAAGCTCCTACGAGCAGTACTTC
CAGSQDHGQSSYEQYF
>NA|TRBJ2-7|TRBV28|many|14
TGTGCCAGCAGCTCCCCCGGCTCAGGGTACGAGCAGTACTTC
CASSSPGSGYEQYF
>TRBD2|TRBJ2-1|TRBV4-1|many|17
TGCGCCAGCAGCCTAACGACTAGCGGGAGCGGTAGGAATGAGCAGTTCTTC
CASSLTTSGSGRNEQFF
>NA|TRBJ1-6|TRBV6-5|many|13
TGTGCCAGTCGAGGGATTTTGAATTCACCCCTCCACTTT
CASRGILNSPLHF
>NA|TRBJ2-1|TRBV20-1|NA|17
TGCAGTGCTAGAGATTCGAGCGGGTGGTTCTCCTACAATGAGCAGTTCTTC
CSARDSSGWFSYNEQFF
>TRBD2|TRBJ2-7|TRBV6-6|few|15
TGTGCCAGCAGCGCCGGGACTAGCTCCTACAATGAGCAGTACTTC
CASSAGTSSYNEQYF
>NA|TRBJ1-5|TRBV30|few|14
TGTGCCTGGAGTCCCTGGCAGACTAATCAGCCCCAGCATTTT
CAWSPWQTNQPQHF
>NA|TRBJ1-2|TRBV6-5|few|12
TGTGCCAGCAGCCCGGTGGGCGGGAGCTACACCTTC
CASSPVGGSYTF
>TRBD1|TRBJ1-5|TRBV12-3/TRBV12-4|few|14
TGTGCCAGCAGAGACAGGGGAAACGGTCAGCCCCAGCATTTT
CASRDRGNGQPQHF
>TRBD2|TRBJ2-1|TRBV3-1|many|15
TGTGCCAGCAGCCCGAACGGGAGGCCGGGGAATGAGCAGTTCTTC
CASSPNGRPGNEQFF
>NA|TRBJ1-5|TRBV10-3|many|17
TGTGCCATCAGTGAGACGGGGGAGTGGCATGGGGATCAGCCCCAGCATTTT
CAISETGEWHGDQPQHF
>NA|TRBJ1-5|TRBV12-3/TRBV12-4|few|14
TGTGCCAGCAGTTTTGGACCAAGCAATCAGCCCCAGCATTTT
CASSFGPSNQPQHF
>NA|TRBJ1-5|TRBV3-1|few|14
TGTGCCAGCAGCCAGGATGGGACACCCCGACCCCAGCATTTT
CASSQDGTPRPQHF
>NA|TRBJ2-1|TRBV20-1|many|12
TGCAGTGCTCCTGGACAGACCACTGAGCAGTTCTTC
CSAPGQTTEQFF
>TRBD1|TRBJ2-5|TRBV7-2|few|15
TGTGCCAGCAGCGGACGGACAGGGGGCTTGGAGACCCAGTACTTC
CASSGRTGGLETQYF
>TRBD2|TRBJ2-2|TRBV7-3|NA|17
TGTGCCAGCAGCTTAAGAGGCGGGGGAACGAACACCGGGGAGCTGTTTTTT
CASSLRGGGTNTGELFF
>NA|TRBJ2-1|TRBV10-3|many|13
TGTGCCATCAGTGAGTCTGAGCCTAGATCTAAGTTCTTC
CAISESEPRSKFF
>NA|TRBJ2-3|TRBV7-6|once|14
TGTGCCAGCAGCGGGACAACTAGCACAGATACGCAGTATTTT
CASSGTTSTDTQYF
>NA|TRBJ1-6|TRBV20-1|NA|12
TGCAGTGCTAGAGGTTCGGGTTCACCCCTCCACTTT
CSARGSGSPLHF
>NA|TRBJ2-2|TRBV5-1|NA|13
TGCGCCAGCAGCGCGGATCCGGCCGGGGAGCTGTTTTTT
CASSADPAGELFF
>TRBD2|TRBJ2-1|TRBV12-3/TRBV12-4|many|15
TGTGCCAGCAGTTTTATGGGACTAGCGGCTAATGAGCAGTTCTTC
CASSFMGLAANEQFF
>NA|TRBJ2-1|TRBV9|many|13
TGTGCCAGCAGCGTAAGAGGGGACAATGAGCAGTTCTTC
CASSVRGDNEQFF
>TRBD1|TRBJ2-7|TRBV20-1|NA|13
TGCAGTGCAACCGGGACAGGGGACGACGAGCAGTACTTC
CSATGTGDDEQYF
>NA|TRBJ2-7|TRBV29-1|many|12
TGCAGCGCCGGGAAGGGGAACTACGAGCAGTACTTC
CSAGKGNYEQYF
>TRBD1|TRBJ1-2|TRBV6-6|NA|14
TGTGCCAGCACTAGAACAGGGGCCAGGTATGGCTACACCTTC
CASTRTGARYGYTF
>NA|TRBJ1-3|TRBV7-2|NA|14
TGTGCCAGCAGCTTCGGGGGTTATGGAAACACCATATATTTT
CASSFGGYGNTIYF
>NA|TRBJ2-3|TRBV24-1|once|14
TGTGCCACCAGTGAGCCAGGGGTGACAGATACGCAGTATTTT
CATSEPGVTDTQYF
>NA|TRBJ2-7|TRBV29-1|few|10
TGCAGCGTTCGGGAGATACGGCAGTACTTC
CSVREIRQYF
>NA|TRBJ2-5|TRBV20-1|NA|14
TGCAGTGCGTACAGGGCCCCTAGCCAAGAGACCCAGTACTTC
CSAYRAPSQETQYF
>TRBD2|TRBJ2-1|TRBV5-1|few|15
TGCGCCAGCAGGTCAAGCGGGAGGGCCGTAAATGAGCAGTTCTTC
CASRSSGRAVNEQFF
>NA|TRBJ1-1|TRBV9|few|15
TGTGCCAGCAGCGCGAAACAGGGAGGCGGCACTGAAGCTTTCTTT
CASSAKQGGGTEAFF